This entry lists 9 T cell receptor beta chains sequenced from one sample in a study of cytomegalovirus exposure and HLA in healthy donors. Primers included in the PCR were 60 Vbeta and 13 Jbeta primers. Profiling relied on immunoSEQ multiplex PCR, and the TCRdb table lists in-frame clones only, not all of them. The data contain 45,000 to 65,000 clones, about three quarters of them seen just once; the ten biggest clones take up approximately 2.5%. The specimen sequenced was PBMCs. These TCRs come from a middle-aged woman in good health and CMV-seropositive.

This chain joins TRBV18 and TRBJ1-4, with D possibly TRBD1 on 6 matching bases. Germline lookup yields CDR1 KGHSH and CDR2 LQKENI. The V end lost 6 bases, the J end lost 6 bases, and 11 bases lay between the germline ends. The CDR3 length is 13 residues. The CDR3 reads CASSRGADEKLFF. The CDR3 DNA sequence: TGTGCCAGCTCTCGGGGGGCCGATGAAAAACTGTTTTTT.

The chain couples TRBV11-2 to TRBJ2-1; tentatively, D is TRBD2 (7 bases). The CDR3 extends over 12 amino acids. Germline V gene data show CDR1 as SGHAT and CDR2 as FQNNGV. Trimming took off 6 bases at V and 16 bases at J, with 19 bases between the two ends. DNA of the CDR3: TGTGCCAGCAGTTACCCAGCCCGGGGGGCCTTCTTC. Translation: CASSYPARGAFF. Supplemented by reference TRBV11-2 and TRBJ2-1, the full variable domain reads EAGVAQSPRYKIIEKRQSVAFWCNPISGHATLYWYQQILGQGPKLLIQFQNNGVVDDSQLPKDRFSAERLKGVDSTLKIQPAKLEDSAVYLCASSYPARGAFFGPGTRLTVL.

This sequence joins TRBV5-6 and TRBJ1-1, with 7 bases matching TRBD1. CDR3 length: 14 residues. Germline CDR1 and CDR2: SGHDT and YYEEEE. V was pared by 1 base and J by 4 bases, with 4 bases of the junction left unmatched. The CDR3 bases are TGTGCCAGCAGCTTGAGAGGGGGCCTCACTGAAGCTTTCTTT. Residues: CASSLRGGLTEAFF.

The chain couples TRBV9 to TRBJ1-5; the D gene is possibly TRBD1 (6 bases). The CDR3 is 14 amino acids. The ends were cut back, 4 bases at V and 1 base at J, with 9 bases in the middle. Germline lookup yields CDR1 SGDLS and CDR2 YYNGEE. The chain's CDR3 is CASSLTGSNQPQHF. The CDR3, as DNA: TGTGCCAGCAGCCTTACAGGGAGCAATCAGCCCCAGCATTTT.

The V call is TRBV6-6, the J call TRBJ2-2, with D perhaps matching TRBD2 (6 bases). This CDR3 is built from 13 residues. CDR1 and CDR2 (germline): MNHNY, SVGAGI (reference sequence). Trimming removed 5 bases from V and 7 bases from J, with 11 bases in between. In nucleotides, the CDR3 is TGTGCCAGCAGTCCGGTGGGGGGCGGGGAGCTGTTTTTT. Translation: CASSPVGGGELFF.

This clone was observed a single time. The rearrangement joins TRBV11-1 to TRBJ2-5; TRBD2 matches at 8 bases. The CDR3 sequence is 13 residues long. Trimming at V came to 3 bases and at J to 4 bases, leaving 1 base not matched to a gene. Germline V gene sequence: CDR1 SGHAT, CDR2 FQDESV (reference sequence). The CDR3: CASSFAGGETQYF. The CDR3 coding sequence is TGTGCCAGCAGCTTCGCGGGAGGAGAGACCCAGTACTTC.

Concerning this clone: The CDR3 ends on some other residue instead of the conserved phenylalanine or tryptophan, so this is likely a read error. This chain connects TRBV6-6 to TRBJ2-7, with TRBD1 matching over 7 bases. This CDR3 has 15 amino acids. Germline assignment: CDR1 MNHNY and CDR2 SVGAGI (reference sequence). The V gene end was trimmed by 6 bases and the J gene end by 1 base; junction bases not matched to a gene: 9. The CDR3 nucleotides read TGTGCCAGCAGCCAGGGACAGAGTCCTTCCTACGAGCAGTACATC. Residues: CASSQGQSPSYEQYI.

The chain employs TRBV19 and TRBJ1-4, with TRBD1 as a possible D gene (5 bases). Germline assignment: CDR1 LNHDA and CDR2 SQIVND (reference sequence). Trimming left V 1 base short and J 5 bases short, with 11 bases between. CDR3 length: 15 residues. As DNA, the CDR3 is TGTGCCAGTAGTATAGCGGGTGGGGGGAATGAAAAACTGTTTTTT. Translation: CASSIAGGGNEKLFF.

The gene calls are TRBV4-2 and TRBJ2-1, with a tentative D call TRBD1 (6 bases). This CDR3 is 16 amino acids long. The germline V and J ends were trimmed by 1 base and 4 bases, with 14 bases remaining between them. Germline V lookup: CDR1 LGHNA, CDR2 YNFKEQ. CDR3 nucleotides: TGTGCCAGCAGCCAAGCTACTGGGACATATTACAATGAGCAGTTCTTC. This encodes CASSQATGTYYNEQFF.